This T cell receptor (beta chain) was observed in a study of T cells after posttransplantation cyclophosphamide. The table came from immunoSEQ multiplex PCR; TCRdb's copy has only in-frame clones and leaves some out. Here the sample spans roughly 30,000 clones, 70% to 90% being singletons. As for this clone: Relative to the germline gene, one junction end is altered; a read error may explain this.

This CDR3 is built from 16 residues. Germline values: CDR1 LNHDA, CDR2 SQIVND (reference sequence). The clonotype was recovered from a middle-aged woman with a blood cancer, CMV-positive, and with a related stem cell donor. Sequenced sample: PBMCs. This chain joins TRBV19 and TRBJ2-3; maybe TRBD2 (7 bases). The CDR3 protein is CASSMGWGGASDMQYF. CDR3 in DNA: TGTGCCAGTAGTATGGGTTGGGGGGGGGCTTCAGATATGCAGTATTTT. The whole variable domain, remainder taken from reference TRBV19 and TRBJ2-3, is DGGITQSPKYLFRKEGQNVTLSCEQNLNHDAMYWYRQDPGQGLRLIYYSQIVNDFQKGDIAEGYSVSREKKESFPLTVTSAQKNPTAFYLCASSMGWGGASDMQYFGPGTRLTVL.